The 23 T cell receptor beta chains given below trace back to one sample, sequenced in a study of long-term antiretroviral therapy in people with HIV. This was the immunoSEQ v3.0 assay at survey level. Libraries were prepared by immunoSEQ multiplex PCR; TCRdb keeps only in-frame clonotypes and omits some of them. The repertoire consists of tens of thousands of clones, with around 80% occurring once and the leading ten covering around 7.2%. The source was unsorted PBMCs, collected 1.5 years after starting antiretroviral therapy. The receptor set was obtained from a man aged 30-40 years with HIV.

The J gene is TRBJ1-1, the V gene TRBV7-2; unclear D gene. The CDR3 has 15 residues. Germline assignment: CDR1 SGHTA and CDR2 FQGNSA. V was clipped by 2 bases and J by 2 bases, with 12 bases between them. The CDR3 region is CASSLRWVGNTEAFF. CDR3 DNA: TGTGCCAGCAGCTTAAGGTGGGTGGGAAACACTGAAGCTTTCTTT.

This clone was picked up one time. The CDR3 loop reads CASSLRAERNTEAFF. In DNA, the CDR3 is TGTGCCAGCAGTTTAAGGGCAGAGAGGAACACTGAAGCTTTCTTT. V gene TRBV27 combines with J gene TRBJ1-1, with D uncertain. Germline V gene sequence: CDR1 MNHEY, CDR2 SMNVEV (reference sequence). The CDR3 is 15 residues long. The V and J ends lost 2 bases and 1 base respectively, with 11 bases between them.

The chain links TRBV4-1 to TRBJ2-1; D ambiguous. This CDR3 is built from 12 residues. The V gene lost 0 bases and the J gene lost 6 bases, with 3 bases spanning the gap. The germline CDR1 and CDR2 sequences are MGHRA and YSYEKL. The chain's CDR3 is CASSQDGNEQFF. The CDR3 DNA reads as TGCGCCAGCAGCCAAGACGGCAATGAGCAGTTCTTC.

The rearrangement links TRBV11-2 to TRBJ2-3; the D gene is possibly TRBD1 (5 bases). Trimming removed 4 bases from V and 8 bases from J, with 13 bases in between. The CDR3 totals 13 residues. The V gene's germline CDR1 is SGHAT and CDR2 FQNNGV. CDR3 coding DNA: TGTGCCAGCAGCTCACTCAGGGTCAGTACGCAGTATTTT. The encoded protein is CASSSLRVSTQYF. Drawing the rest from reference TRBV11-2 and TRBJ2-3, the complete variable domain is EAGVAQSPRYKIIEKRQSVAFWCNPISGHATLYWYQQILGQGPKLLIQFQNNGVVDDSQLPKDRFSAERLKGVDSTLKIQPAKLEDSAVYLCASSSLRVSTQYFGPGTRLTVL.

This clone was counted once. The chain combines TRBV20-1 with TRBJ1-2; D uncertain. V lost 8 bases to trimming and J lost 2 bases, with 0 bases between them. The CDR3 contains 8 residues. Germline V lookup: CDR1 DFQATT, CDR2 SNEGSKA (reference sequence). CDR3 sequence (DNA): TGCAGTAACTATGGCTACACCTTC. It codes for CSNYGYTF.

As DNA, the CDR3 is TGTGCCAGCAGTTCGCCGGGATCCGACATTCAGTACTTC. It is translated as CASSSPGSDIQYF. The rearrangement joins TRBV6-5 to TRBJ2-4; tentatively, D is TRBD2 (5 bases). Germline loops: CDR1 MNHEY, CDR2 SVGAGI. CDR3 length equals 13 residues. V dropped 4 bases and J dropped 8 bases, with 12 bases sitting between them.

The chain combines TRBV5-6 with TRBJ2-1; D not certain. Trimming stripped 1 base from V and 2 bases from J, with 13 bases between. CDR3 length: 16 amino acids. Germline V lookup: CDR1 SGHDT, CDR2 YYEEEE. CDR3 region: CASSLYRPTAYNEQFF. The CDR3 nucleotides read TGTGCCAGCAGCTTGTATAGACCAACCGCCTACAATGAGCAGTTCTTC.

The chain links TRBV2 to TRBJ1-1; D not certain. V was clipped by 5 bases and J by 4 bases, with 11 bases between them. The CDR3 has 13 residues. Germline V gene data show CDR1 as SNHLY and CDR2 as FYNNEI. As DNA, the CDR3 is TGTGCCAGCAGTCCACGGTGGACCACTGAAGCTTTCTTT. Protein sequence: CASSPRWTTEAFF.

This clone was detected only a few times. The chain uses TRBV4-1 and TRBJ2-7; D is ambiguous. V lost 0 bases, J lost 2 bases, and 14 bases lay in between. Germline V gene sequence: CDR1 MGHRA, CDR2 YSYEKL. The CDR3 covers 16 residues. CDR3 region: CASSQDRSGRTYEQYF. CDR3 nucleotide sequence: TGCGCCAGCAGCCAAGATCGCTCGGGTAGGACCTACGAGCAGTACTTC.

The chain uses TRBV4-1 and TRBJ1-5; a weak D match, TRBD1 (6 bases). The germline gives CDR1 MGHRA, CDR2 YSYEKL. The CDR3 runs to 14 residues. V was pared by 3 bases and J by 3 bases, with 9 bases between. The DNA for the CDR3 is TGCGCCAGCAGCCAGCGACAGGTCAATCAGCCCCAGCATTTT. It translates to CASSQRQVNQPQHF.

The chain has TRBV4-3 and TRBJ2-7, with a weak D call TRBD1 (6 bases). Germline values: CDR1 LGHNA, CDR2 YSLEER. Trimming took 1 base from V and 0 from J, leaving 10 bases between them. CDR3 size: 15 residues. The CDR3 is CASSQARTVSYEQYF. CDR3 bases: TGCGCCAGCAGCCAAGCTAGGACAGTCTCCTACGAGCAGTACTTC.

A single count supports this clone. The chain couples TRBV6-6 to TRBJ1-5; 10 nucleotides line up with TRBD1. V was clipped by 0 bases and J by 5 bases; unmatched bases: 4. CDR1 is MNHNY and CDR2 is SVGAGI in the germline V gene (reference sequence). The CDR3 extends over 16 amino acids. CDR3 DNA sequence: TGTGCCAGCAGTTACTCACCAGGACAGGGGGATCAGCCCCAGCATTTT. This translates into CASSYSPGQGDQPQHF.

This clone was detected once. The chain is built from TRBV10-3 and TRBJ2-1; 10 positions match TRBD2. Germline V gene data show CDR1 as ENHRY and CDR2 as SYGVKD. The CDR3 runs to 15 residues. With V trimmed by 6 bases and J by 3 bases, 5 bases remained unmatched. The DNA for the CDR3 is TGTGCCATCAGGGATACTAGCGGGAACTACAATGAGCAGTTCTTC. It yields the protein CAIRDTSGNYNEQFF.

This sequence joins TRBV5-5 and TRBJ2-3, with D maybe TRBD2 (6 bases). CDR1 and CDR2 (germline): SGHKS, YYEKEE (reference sequence). The germline V and J ends were trimmed by 1 base and 4 bases, with 10 bases remaining between them. CDR3 length: 14 residues. CDR3 amino acids: CASSLLASADTQYF. For the CDR3, the DNA is TGTGCCAGCAGCTTGCTAGCGTCGGCAGATACGCAGTATTTT.

The chain employs TRBV18 and TRBJ2-1, with D possibly being TRBD2 (5 bases). Per germline, CDR1 KGHSH and CDR2 LQKENI. The CDR3 length is 14 residues. V was cut by 2 bases and J by 3 bases, with 8 bases left in between. The CDR3 DNA follows: TGTGCCAGCTCACCATTGCGGGTCTACAATGAGCAGTTCTTC. This sequence encodes CASSPLRVYNEQFF.

The genes are TRBV15 and TRBJ2-7; perhaps D is TRBD1 or TRBD2 (6 bases each). Germline loops: CDR1 LNHNV, CDR2 YYDKDF (reference sequence). V lost 7 bases to trimming and J lost 4 bases, with 23 bases between them. CDR3 size: 16 residues. The CDR3 sequence is CATTNTRSGGGYEQYF. The CDR3, as DNA: TGTGCCACCACCAACACCCGAAGTGGAGGGGGGTACGAGCAGTACTTC.

The V and J genes are TRBV6-1 and TRBJ1-2; tentative D call: TRBD1 (5 bases). The CDR3 extends over 17 amino acids. Per the germline V gene, CDR1 is MNHNS and CDR2 is SASEGT. V was pared by 2 bases and J by 0 bases, with 16 bases between. The CDR3 DNA reads as TGTGCCAGCAGTGAAATCCTCGGGAGGGGACCTAACTATGGCTACACCTTC. The encoded protein is CASSEILGRGPNYGYTF.

The chain is built from TRBV25-1 and TRBJ2-3; 9 bases are a match to TRBD1. CDR1 is MGHDK, CDR2 SYGVNS, per germline. This CDR3 region has 14 residues. Trimming cost V 6 bases and J 1 base; bases outside gene matches: 2. The CDR3 DNA follows: TGTGCCAGCAGCACAGGGGGCCGCACAGATACGCAGTATTTT. Protein product: CASSTGGRTDTQYF.

The chain joins TRBV7-9 to TRBJ2-6, with unresolved D. The germline CDR1 and CDR2 sequences are SEHNR and FQNEAQ (reference sequence). V was trimmed by 2 bases and J by 2 bases, leaving 7 bases between them. CDR3 length: 15 residues. This CDR3 reads CASSLHGAGANVLTF. CDR3 sequence (DNA): TGTGCCAGCAGCTTACACGGAGCTGGGGCCAACGTCCTGACTTTC.

This clone was counted a single time. This rearrangement joins TRBV28 to TRBJ2-7, with D hard to call. The CDR3 sequence is 15 residues long. Germline CDR1 and CDR2: MDHEN and SYDVKM. Trimming pared 3 bases from V and 0 bases from J, leaving 12 bases between. This CDR3 is CASSFSSLISYEQYF. The CDR3 DNA reads as TGTGCCAGCAGTTTTAGTTCACTGATCTCCTACGAGCAGTACTTC.

The CDR3, as DNA: TGTGCCAGCAGCCAAGTTACTGAAGCTTTCTTT. Residues: CASSQVTEAFF. V is TRBV14 and J is TRBJ1-1; no definite D call. CDR3 length equals 11 residues. The V end lost 1 base, the J end lost 5 bases, and 2 bases lay between the germline ends. Per the germline V gene, CDR1 is SGHDN and CDR2 is FVKESK.

J is TRBJ2-3 and V is TRBV10-3, with 9 nucleotides matching TRBD2. CDR3 size: 14 residues. Germline V lookup: CDR1 ENHRY, CDR2 SYGVKD. The trim removed 10 bases at V and 5 bases at J, leaving 10 bases unmatched. The CDR3 loop is CATSQGREGDTQYF. CDR3 DNA sequence: TGTGCCACATCACAAGGGCGGGAGGGAGATACGCAGTATTTT.

The chain uses TRBV7-9 and TRBJ2-1, with D hard to call. Germline V gene sequence: CDR1 SEHNR, CDR2 FQNEAQ (reference sequence). Trimming took off 7 bases at V and 8 bases at J, with 6 bases between the two ends. The CDR3 runs 10 residues. The CDR3 is CASTIDEQFF. The CDR3, as DNA: TGTGCCAGCACTATCGATGAGCAGTTCTTC.